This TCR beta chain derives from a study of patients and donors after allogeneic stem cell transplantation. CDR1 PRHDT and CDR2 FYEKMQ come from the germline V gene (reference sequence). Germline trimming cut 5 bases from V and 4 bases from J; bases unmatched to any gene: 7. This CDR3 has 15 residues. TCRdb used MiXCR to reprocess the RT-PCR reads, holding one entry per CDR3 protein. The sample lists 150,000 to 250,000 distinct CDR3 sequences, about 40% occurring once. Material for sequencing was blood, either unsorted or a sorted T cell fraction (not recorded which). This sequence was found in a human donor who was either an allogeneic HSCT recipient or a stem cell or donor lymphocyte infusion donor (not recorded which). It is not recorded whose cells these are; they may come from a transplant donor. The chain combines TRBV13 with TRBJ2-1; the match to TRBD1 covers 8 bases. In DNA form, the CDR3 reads TGTGCCAGCAGCCTCGACAGGGGTATTTACAATGAGCAGTTCTTC. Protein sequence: CASSLDRGIYNEQFF. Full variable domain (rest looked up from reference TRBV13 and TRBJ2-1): AAGVIQSPRHLIKEKRETATLKCYPIPRHDTVYWYQQGPGQDPQFLISFYEKMQSDKGSIPDRFSAQQFSDYHSELNMSSLELGDSALYFCASSLDRGIYNEQFFGPGTRLTVL.